These T cell receptor beta chains were read from a single sample in a study of response to subunit inactivated influenza vaccine. TCRdb fed the RT-PCR reads into MiXCR, producing one record per CDR3 protein. The sample has 150,000 or so distinct CDR3 sequences; about a tenth are singletons. The material sequenced was non-naive T cells sorted from PBMCs, taken 40 to 50 days after vaccination. These receptors originate from a man aged 45-60 years who received an inactivated influenza vaccine. Each CDR3 is given with its conserved first and last residue. The D gene is left open where the match is weak. The size of a clone is reported for some rows only, either as once, few or many, or as a class for expanded clones.

TRBV2	NA	few	17	TRBJ1-1	CASKLEGSTRLNTEAFF	TGTGCCAGCAAGCTTGAGGGATCAACTCGTCTGAACACTGAAGCTTTCTTT
TRBV29-1	NA	many	12	TRBJ2-1	CSVAPRADEQFF	TGCAGCGTTGCACCGCGAGCCGATGAGCAGTTCTTC
TRBV6-2/TRBV6-3	NA	many	14	TRBJ2-6	CASRSVSGANVLTF	TGTGCCAGCAGATCGGTATCTGGGGCCAACGTCCTGACTTTC
TRBV29-1	TRBD1	few	13	TRBJ1-1	CSVGYRGDTEAFF	TGCAGCGTTGGTTACAGGGGCGACACTGAAGCTTTCTTT
TRBV13	NA	few	14	TRBJ1-3	CASSLWGDGNTIYF	TGTGCCAGCAGCTTATGGGGGGATGGAAACACCATATATTTT
TRBV29-1	TRBD1	many	15	TRBJ2-7	CSVEGVGDSSYEQYF	TGCAGCGTTGAAGGAGTAGGGGACAGCTCCTACGAGCAGTACTTC
TRBV20-1	TRBD2	NA	14	TRBJ2-1	CSARGLAGGYEQFF	TGCAGTGCTAGAGGACTAGCGGGGGGTTATGAGCAGTTCTTC
TRBV5-1	NA	many	15	TRBJ1-2	CASSQGQLRSYGYTF	TGCGCCAGCTCGCAGGGGCAGTTGAGGAGCTATGGCTACACCTTC
TRBV20-1	NA	few	14	TRBJ2-2	CSAFRVGNTGELFF	TGCAGTGCTTTCCGTGTGGGGAACACCGGGGAGCTGTTTTTT
TRBV20-1	TRBD2	NA	12	TRBJ2-1	CSARVREANQFF	TGCAGTGCTAGAGTACGGGAGGCCAATCAGTTCTTC
TRBV11-2	TRBD2	many	17	TRBJ2-3	CASKSTSGADGTDTQYF	TGTGCCAGCAAGTCGACTAGCGGGGCGGACGGCACAGATACGCAGTATTTT
TRBV19	NA	few	16	TRBJ2-3	CASQNRAYTSTDTQYF	TGTGCCAGTCAGAACCGGGCCTACACTAGCACAGATACGCAGTATTTT
TRBV12-3/TRBV12-4	TRBD1	many	14	TRBJ1-5	CASRSGGRNQPQHF	TGTGCCAGCAGATCAGGGGGCAGGAATCAGCCCCAGCATTTT
TRBV6-1	TRBD2	many	15	TRBJ2-1	CASSHGTSLNNEQFF	TGTGCCAGCAGCCACGGGACTAGCCTCAACAATGAGCAGTTCTTC
TRBV20-1	NA	few	17	TRBJ2-7	CSARSPRTANSKGEQYF	TGCAGTGCTAGAAGCCCGCGGACAGCGAATAGTAAGGGCGAGCAGTACTTC
TRBV5-1	NA	few	15	TRBJ2-2	CASSLRAVGTGELFF	TGCGCCAGCAGCTTACGGGCCGTGGGCACCGGGGAGCTGTTTTTT
TRBV29-1	TRBD1	NA	13	TRBJ2-7	CSAQGDRIYEQYF	TGCAGCGCCCAGGGGGACAGGATCTACGAGCAGTACTTC
TRBV20-1	TRBD2	NA	13	TRBJ2-1	CSAGKSGSLEQFF	TGCAGTGCCGGGAAAAGCGGGAGTTTGGAGCAGTTCTTC
TRBV12-3/TRBV12-4	NA	many	14	TRBJ2-2	CASSLLLNTGELFF	TGTGCCAGCAGTTTGCTCCTGAACACCGGGGAGCTGTTTTTT
TRBV6-1	NA	many	14	TRBJ2-1	CASSVATVYNEQFF	TGTGCCAGCAGTGTAGCGACAGTCTACAATGAGCAGTTCTTC
TRBV29-1	NA	many	13	TRBJ1-1	CSASQGANTEAFF	TGCAGCGCATCACAGGGCGCGAACACTGAAGCTTTCTTT
TRBV5-1	NA	many	13	TRBJ2-2	CASSGQFTGELFF	TGCGCCAGCAGCGGACAGTTCACCGGGGAGCTGTTTTTT
TRBV24-1	NA	many	15	TRBJ2-5	CATSDFRDGQETQYF	TGTGCCACCAGTGATTTCCGGGACGGCCAAGAGACCCAGTACTTC
TRBV2	NA	NA	14	TRBJ1-1	CASRVVGEGTEAIF	NA
TRBV20-1	NA	NA	11	TRBJ2-5	CSARAQETQYF	TGCAGTGCTAGAGCACAAGAGACCCAGTACTTC
TRBV7-2	NA	many	12	TRBJ2-2	CASAQNTGELFF	TGTGCCTCGGCACAGAACACCGGGGAGCTGTTTTTT